Each of the 9 T cell receptor beta chains below was sequenced from the same sample in a study of CD8 T cells in ankylosing spondylitis. Antigens for these TCRs are unknown. One entry per CDR3 protein, called by TCRdb with MiXCR from the 5' RACE reads. Found here are about 800,000 distinct CDR3 sequences, approximately 10% of them singletons; the top ten hold about 0.5%. Study-wide findings and caveats: There was a TCR beta motif, made of several highly homologous variants, that appeared characteristic of ankylosing spondylitis blood.

Sequenced input: blood, either unsorted or a sorted T cell fraction (not recorded which). All receptors come from a male donor with ankylosing spondylitis.

This sequence joins TRBV6-1 and TRBJ1-6; a possible D gene is TRBD1 (5 bases). V shed 6 bases and J shed 3 bases, with 9 bases lying between them. Germline loops: CDR1 MNHNS, CDR2 SASEGT. The CDR3 spans 14 residues. The CDR3 spells CASRSTDYNSPLHF. The CDR3 coding sequence is TGTGCCAGCAGGTCGACAGACTATAATTCACCCCTCCACTTT.

This clonotype was seen many times. The J gene is TRBJ2-2, the V gene TRBV6-4; D is ambiguous. Trimming removed 6 bases from V and 6 bases from J, with 11 bases in between. Per the germline V gene, CDR1 is MRHNA and CDR2 is SNTAGT. This CDR3 comprises 13 residues. For the CDR3, the DNA is TGTGCCAGCAGCCCCTTGGGCTCCGGGGAGCTGTTTTTT. It encodes CASSPLGSGELFF.

V usage is TRBV4-2 and J usage is TRBJ2-7, with 7 bases lining up with TRBD1. Per germline, CDR1 LGHNA and CDR2 YNFKEQ. This CDR3 region has 16 residues. V lost 0 bases, J lost 1 base, and 6 bases stayed unmatched. The CDR3 DNA follows: TGTGCCAGCAGCCAAGATTTGGGGACAGATTCCTACGAGCAGTACTTC. As protein: CASSQDLGTDSYEQYF.

This clonotype has a count of ten or more. CDR3 residues: CATRKTGDPQETQYF. CDR3 nucleotides: TGTGCCACCCGAAAAACAGGGGACCCCCAAGAGACCCAGTACTTC. The chain joins TRBV6-1 to TRBJ2-5; 7 bases are a match to TRBD1. In germline, CDR1 is MNHNS, CDR2 SASEGT. The length of the CDR3 is 15 residues. The ends lost 10 bases at V and 1 base at J; junction bases unmatched: 12.

The rearrangement links TRBV6-1 to TRBJ2-3; TRBD1 matches at 7 bases. Germline V gene data show CDR1 as MNHNS and CDR2 as SASEGT. V trimming: 4 bases; J trimming: 3 bases; junction bases outside the gene matches: 4. The CDR3 sequence is 14 residues long. The CDR3 protein is CASSGYRGTDTQYF. The CDR3 DNA reads TGTGCCAGCAGTGGGTACAGGGGAACAGATACGCAGTATTTT.

This clonotype was counted a few times. The chain joins TRBV11-1 to TRBJ2-5; TRBD1 matches 11 bases. CDR1 SGHAT and CDR2 FQDESV come from the germline V gene (reference sequence). V shed 4 bases, J shed 5 bases, and the junction held 6 bases outside the gene matches. The CDR3 covers 15 residues. The CDR3: CASSSADRGQETQYF. For the CDR3, the DNA is TGTGCCAGCAGCTCGGCGGACAGGGGGCAGGAGACCCAGTACTTC.

V gene TRBV7-8 combines with J gene TRBJ2-5; TRBD1 matches at 8 bases. Germline CDR1 and CDR2: SGHVS and FQNEAQ. This CDR3 has 14 amino acids. Unmatched junction bases numbered 7, after V lost 5 bases and J lost 5 bases. CDR3 protein: CASSTDRVKETQYF. The CDR3 bases are TGTGCCAGCAGCACGGACAGGGTGAAGGAGACCCAGTACTTC.

This clonotype was picked up many times. The chain couples TRBV20-1 to TRBJ2-3; weak D call: TRBD2 (6 bases). Trimming left V 5 bases short and J 7 bases short, with 25 bases between. The CDR3 extends over 16 amino acids. The V gene's germline CDR1 is DFQATT and CDR2 SNEGSKA (reference sequence). CDR3 sequence: CSAWGPPGARPHTQYF. The CDR3 DNA reads as TGCAGTGCTTGGGGCCCTCCGGGAGCACGGCCCCATACGCAGTATTTT.

This clonotype was seen a handful of times. The chain links TRBV20-1 to TRBJ2-1; 11 nucleotides align to TRBD2. The V and J ends lost 1 base and 7 bases, in that order; junction bases with no gene match: 9. Germline V gives CDR1 DFQATT, CDR2 SNEGSKA (reference sequence). The CDR3 loop spans 16 amino acids. As DNA, the CDR3 is TGCAGTGCTAGAGCACCCCGGCTAGCGGGAGGAAATGAGCAGTTCTTC. It specifies CSARAPRLAGGNEQFF.